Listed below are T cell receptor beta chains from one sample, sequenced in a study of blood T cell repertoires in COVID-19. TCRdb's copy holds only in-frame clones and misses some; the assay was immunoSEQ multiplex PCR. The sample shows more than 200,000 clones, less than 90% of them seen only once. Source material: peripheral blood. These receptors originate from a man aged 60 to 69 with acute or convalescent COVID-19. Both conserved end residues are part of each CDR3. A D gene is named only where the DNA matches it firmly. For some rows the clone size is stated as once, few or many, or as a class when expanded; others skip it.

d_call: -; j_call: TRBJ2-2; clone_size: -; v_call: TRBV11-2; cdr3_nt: TGTGCCAGCAGCTTAGCAGGGGTGGGCACCGGGGAGCTGTTTTTT; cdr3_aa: CASSLAGVGTGELFF
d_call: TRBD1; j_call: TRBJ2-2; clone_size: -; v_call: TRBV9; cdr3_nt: TGTGCCAGCAGCGTAAGGGGGACAGCCGGGGAGCTGTTTTTT; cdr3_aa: CASSVRGTAGELFF
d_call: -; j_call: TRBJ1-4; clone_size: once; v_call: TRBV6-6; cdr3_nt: TGTGCCAGCAGTTATCCCCAGACTCTTAATGAAAAACTGTTTTTT; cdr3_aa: CASSYPQTLNEKLFF
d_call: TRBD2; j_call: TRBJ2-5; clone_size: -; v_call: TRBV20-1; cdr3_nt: TGCAGTGCTAGTGTGCTAGCGGGAGGAGAGACCCAGTACTTC; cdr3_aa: CSASVLAGGETQYF
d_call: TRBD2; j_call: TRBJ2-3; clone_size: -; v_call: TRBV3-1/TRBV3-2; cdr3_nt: TGTGCCAGCAGCCGGCTAGCGGGAGGAGCAGATACGCAGTATTTT; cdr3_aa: CASSRLAGGADTQYF
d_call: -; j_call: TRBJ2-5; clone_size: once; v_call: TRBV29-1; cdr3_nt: TGCAGCGTTGGTTACACGCCGAAAGAGACCCAGTACTTC; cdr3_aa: CSVGYTPKETQYF
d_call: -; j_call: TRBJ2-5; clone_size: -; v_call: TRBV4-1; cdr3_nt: TGCGCCAGCAGCCATACCAGCCAAGAGACCCAGTACTTC; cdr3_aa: CASSHTSQETQYF
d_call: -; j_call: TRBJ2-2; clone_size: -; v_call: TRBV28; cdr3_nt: TGTGCCAGCAGTAGCTCAGACAGACTGTCGGTCCGGAGCACCGGGGAGCTGTTTTTT; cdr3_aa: CASSSSDRLSVRSTGELFF
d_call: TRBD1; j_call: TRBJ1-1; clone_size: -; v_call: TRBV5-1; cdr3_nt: TGCGCCAGCAGCATCAGGGGGCGCGGGAACACTGAAGCTTTCTTT; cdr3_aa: CASSIRGRGNTEAFF
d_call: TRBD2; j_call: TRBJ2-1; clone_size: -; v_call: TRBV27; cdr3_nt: TGTGCCAGCAGTTTACCAGCGGGGGGGCCGAATGAGCAGTTCTTC; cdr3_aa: CASSLPAGGPNEQFF
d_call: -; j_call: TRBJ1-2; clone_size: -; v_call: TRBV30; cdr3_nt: TGTGCCTGGAGTGCTGGACAGCTCTATGGCTACACCTTC; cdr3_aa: CAWSAGQLYGYTF
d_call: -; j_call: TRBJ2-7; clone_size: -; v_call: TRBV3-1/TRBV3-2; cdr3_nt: TGTGCCAGCAGCGTAGGGGATAGAGCCCAGTACTTC; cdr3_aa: CASSVGDRAQYF
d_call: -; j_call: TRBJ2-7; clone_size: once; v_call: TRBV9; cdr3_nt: TGTGCCAGCAGCGTAACCCCTTCCCCCAGCGAGCAGTACTTC; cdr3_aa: CASSVTPSPSEQYF
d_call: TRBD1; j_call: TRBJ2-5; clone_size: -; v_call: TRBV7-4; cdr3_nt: TGCGACCTCACAGGGGAAGAGACCCAGTACTTC; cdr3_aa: CDLTGEETQYF
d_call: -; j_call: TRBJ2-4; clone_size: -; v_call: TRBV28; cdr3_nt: TGTGCCAGCAGTTCGACAGGGGAGGGAACCAAAAACATTCAGTACTTC; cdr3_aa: CASSSTGEGTKNIQYF
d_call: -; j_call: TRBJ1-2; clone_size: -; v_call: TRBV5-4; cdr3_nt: TGTGCCAGCAGCTTGATCGGGAGAGTAATTAACTATGGCTACACCTTC; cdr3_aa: CASSLIGRVINYGYTF
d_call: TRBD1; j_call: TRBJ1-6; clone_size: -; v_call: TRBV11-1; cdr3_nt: TGTGCCAGCAGCTCAAACAGGGGTGATTCACCCCTCCACTTT; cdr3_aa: CASSSNRGDSPLHF
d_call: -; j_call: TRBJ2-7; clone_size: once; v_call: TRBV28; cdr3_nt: TGTGCCAGCGGCCCCTACGAGCAGTACTTC; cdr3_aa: CASGPYEQYF
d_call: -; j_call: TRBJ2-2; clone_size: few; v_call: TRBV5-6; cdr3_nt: TGTGCCAGCCACGTAGGGGGTCCCGGGGAGCTGTTTTTT; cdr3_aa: CASHVGGPGELFF
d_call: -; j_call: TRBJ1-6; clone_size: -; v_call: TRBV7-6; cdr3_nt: TGTGCCAGCCGCCTGAGCTCCTATAATTCACCCCTCCACTTT; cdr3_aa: CASRLSSYNSPLHF
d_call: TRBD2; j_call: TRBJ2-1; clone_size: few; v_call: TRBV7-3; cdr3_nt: TGTGCCAGCAGCTCCCCTAGCGGGACAAGAGGCAATGAGCAGTTCTTC; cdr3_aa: CASSSPSGTRGNEQFF
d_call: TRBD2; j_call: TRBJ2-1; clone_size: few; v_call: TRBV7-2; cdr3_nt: TGTGCCAGCAGCCCCCAAGCGGGAGGGGGTTACAATGAGCAGTTCTTC; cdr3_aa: CASSPQAGGGYNEQFF
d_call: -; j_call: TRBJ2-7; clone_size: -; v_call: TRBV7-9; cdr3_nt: TGTGCCAGCAGCTTAGCGCAGGGAAGGAGAAACGAGCAGTACTTC; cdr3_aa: CASSLAQGRRNEQYF
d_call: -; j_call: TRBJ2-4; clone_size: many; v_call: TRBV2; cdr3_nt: TGTGCCAGCAGTGAAAGACTAGCCAAAAACATTCAGTACTTC; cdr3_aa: CASSERLAKNIQYF
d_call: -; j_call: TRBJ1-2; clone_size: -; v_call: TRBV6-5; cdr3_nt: TGTGCCAGCAGTTACCCCCCGGGAGGGGCGTCCGGCTACACCTTC; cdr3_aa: CASSYPPGGASGYTF
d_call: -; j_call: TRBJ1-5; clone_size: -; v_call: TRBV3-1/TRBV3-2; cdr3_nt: TGTGCCAGCAGCCAATCTGACAGATATAGCAATCAGCCCCAGCATTTT; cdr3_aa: CASSQSDRYSNQPQHF
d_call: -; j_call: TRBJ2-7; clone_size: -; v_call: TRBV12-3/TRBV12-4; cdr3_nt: TGTGCCAGCAGTAGACTAGGGTACGAGCAGTACTTC; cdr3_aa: CASSRLGYEQYF
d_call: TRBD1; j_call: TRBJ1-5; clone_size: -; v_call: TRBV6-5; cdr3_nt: TGTGCCAGCAAAACAGGGGATCAGCCCCAGCATTTT; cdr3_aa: CASKTGDQPQHF
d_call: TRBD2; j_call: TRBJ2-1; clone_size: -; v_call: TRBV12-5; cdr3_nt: TGTGCTAGTGGTTTGGTTAGGACTAGCGGGGGGTACAATGAGCAGTTCTTC; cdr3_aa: CASGLVRTSGGYNEQFF
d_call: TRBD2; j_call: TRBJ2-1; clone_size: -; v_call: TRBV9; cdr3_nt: TGTGCCAGCAGCGGCTCCGGGAGGAACTTCAATGAGCAGTTCTTC; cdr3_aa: CASSGSGRNFNEQFF
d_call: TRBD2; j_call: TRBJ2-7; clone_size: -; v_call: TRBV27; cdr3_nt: TGTGCCAGCAGCCCTCGGACTAGCGGGATCTACGAGCAGTACTTC; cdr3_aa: CASSPRTSGIYEQYF
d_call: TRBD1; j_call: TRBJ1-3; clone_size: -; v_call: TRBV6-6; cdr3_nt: TGTGCCACCTTGGGTTCCGGGACAGGGGCTGGAAACACCATATATTTT; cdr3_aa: CATLGSGTGAGNTIYF
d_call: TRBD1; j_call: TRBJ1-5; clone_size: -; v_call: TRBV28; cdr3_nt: TGTGCCAGCACTTTTAGGGACAGGCTTCAGCCCCAGCATTTT; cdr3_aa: CASTFRDRLQPQHF
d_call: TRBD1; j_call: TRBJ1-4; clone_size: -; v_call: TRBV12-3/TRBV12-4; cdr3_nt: TGTGCCAGCAGGGGACAGCGTGAAAAACTGTTTTTT; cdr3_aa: CASRGQREKLFF
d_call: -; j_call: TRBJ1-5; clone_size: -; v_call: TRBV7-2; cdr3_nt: TGTGCCAGCAGCCTCAACCCGGGGGGGGATCAGCCCCAGCATTTT; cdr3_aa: CASSLNPGGDQPQHF
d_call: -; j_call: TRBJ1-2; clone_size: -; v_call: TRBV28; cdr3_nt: TGTGCCAGCAGTCATGGGGGGTGGTATGGCTACACCTTC; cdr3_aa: CASSHGGWYGYTF
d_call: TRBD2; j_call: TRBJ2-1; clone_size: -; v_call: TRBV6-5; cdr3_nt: TGTGCCAGCAGTTTTCATCCGGGGGGGCCTTCCAATGAGCAGTTCTTC; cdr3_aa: CASSFHPGGPSNEQFF
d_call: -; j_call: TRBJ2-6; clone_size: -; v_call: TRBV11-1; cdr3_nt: TGTGCCAGCAGGTCCCTGAGAGGGCCTGGGGCCAACGTCCTGACTTTC; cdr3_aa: CASRSLRGPGANVLTF
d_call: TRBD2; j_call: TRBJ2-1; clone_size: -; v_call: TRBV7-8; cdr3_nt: TGTGCCAGCAGCAGATCCAGGACTAGCTACAATGAGCAGTTCTTC; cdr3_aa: CASSRSRTSYNEQFF
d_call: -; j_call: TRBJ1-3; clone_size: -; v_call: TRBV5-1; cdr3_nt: TGCGCCAGCAGCTTGGCAGGGGATGGAAACACCATATATTTT; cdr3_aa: CASSLAGDGNTIYF
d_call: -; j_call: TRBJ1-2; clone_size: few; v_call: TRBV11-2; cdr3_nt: TGTGCCAGCAGCCGCAGGCCCGCTAACTATGGCTACACCTTC; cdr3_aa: CASSRRPANYGYTF
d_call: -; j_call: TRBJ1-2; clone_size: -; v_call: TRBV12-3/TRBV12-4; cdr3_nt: TGTGCCAGCAGTCCAGCAGGCATCTATGGCTACACCTTC; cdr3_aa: CASSPAGIYGYTF
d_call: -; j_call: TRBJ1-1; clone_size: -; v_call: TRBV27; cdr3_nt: TGTGCCAGCAGACCCGACTGGAGTACTGAAGCTTTCTTT; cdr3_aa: CASRPDWSTEAFF
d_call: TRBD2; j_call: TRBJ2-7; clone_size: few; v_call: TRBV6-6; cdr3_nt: TGTGCCAGCAGCGGGACTAGAGACTTCCTGGAGCAGTACTTC; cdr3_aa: CASSGTRDFLEQYF
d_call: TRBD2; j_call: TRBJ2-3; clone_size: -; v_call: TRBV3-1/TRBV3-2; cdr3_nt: TGTGCCAGCAGCCAAGAAGGCCTAGCGGGAGGTGGCACAGATACGCAGTATTTT; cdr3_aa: CASSQEGLAGGGTDTQYF
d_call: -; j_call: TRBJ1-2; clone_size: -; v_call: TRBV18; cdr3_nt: TGTGCCAGCTCACCCCAGGGCAGACCAGACTATGGCTACACCTTC; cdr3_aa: CASSPQGRPDYGYTF
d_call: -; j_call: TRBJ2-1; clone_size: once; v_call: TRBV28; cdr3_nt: TGTGCCAGTGAGGTAGCGATTTCCTACAATGAGCAGTTCTTC; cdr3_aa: CASEVAISYNEQFF
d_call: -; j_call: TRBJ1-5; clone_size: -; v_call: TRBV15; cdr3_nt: TGTGCCACCAGCAGAGATGGGGGCGCACCGGGGTTTAATCAGCCCCAGCATTTT; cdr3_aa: CATSRDGGAPGFNQPQHF
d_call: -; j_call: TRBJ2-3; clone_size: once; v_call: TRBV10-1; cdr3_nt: TGCGCCAGCAGTGAAAATCCGGGCACAGATACGCAGTATTTT; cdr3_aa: CASSENPGTDTQYF
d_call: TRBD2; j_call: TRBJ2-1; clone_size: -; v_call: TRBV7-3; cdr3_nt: TGTGCCAGCAGCTCGAGTCGAGCGGGGGTTGCTGAGCAGTTCTTC; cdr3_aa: CASSSSRAGVAEQFF
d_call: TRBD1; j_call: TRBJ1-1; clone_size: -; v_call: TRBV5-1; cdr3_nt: TGCGCCAGCAGTCAGACAGGGGGGAACACTGAAGCTTTCTTT; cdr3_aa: CASSQTGGNTEAFF
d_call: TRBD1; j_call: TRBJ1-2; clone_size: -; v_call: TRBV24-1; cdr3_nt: TGTGCCACCAGTGATTTGCGCGGAGCGGGACAGGGGCATGGCTACACCTTC; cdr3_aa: CATSDLRGAGQGHGYTF
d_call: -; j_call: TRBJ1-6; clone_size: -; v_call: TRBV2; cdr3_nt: TGTGCCAGCAGTGTAAGACAGAGCTCCTATAATTCACCCCTCCACTTT; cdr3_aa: CASSVRQSSYNSPLHF
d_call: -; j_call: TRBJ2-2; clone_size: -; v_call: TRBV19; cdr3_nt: TGTGCCAGTAGCCCCCAGAAGAACACCGGGGAGCTGTTTTTT; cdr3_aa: CASSPQKNTGELFF
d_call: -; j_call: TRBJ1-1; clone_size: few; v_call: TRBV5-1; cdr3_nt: TGCGCCAGCAGCTTGGCTAGTTCACCAGGGTTTGGTGAAGCTTTCTTT; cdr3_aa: CASSLASSPGFGEAFF
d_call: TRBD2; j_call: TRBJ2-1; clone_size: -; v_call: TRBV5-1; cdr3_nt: TGCGCCAGCAGCTCCGGGACTAGCGGAGATTACAATGAGCAGTTCTTC; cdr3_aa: CASSSGTSGDYNEQFF
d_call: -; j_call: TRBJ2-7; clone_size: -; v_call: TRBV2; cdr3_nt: TGTGCCAGCAGTGAATTGGCGGGTACCGAGCAGTACTTC; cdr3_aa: CASSELAGTEQYF
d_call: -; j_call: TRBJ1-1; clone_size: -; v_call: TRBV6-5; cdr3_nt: TGTGCCAGCAGTTCCCACAGGGAAGGCACTGAAGCTTTCTTT; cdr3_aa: CASSSHREGTEAFF
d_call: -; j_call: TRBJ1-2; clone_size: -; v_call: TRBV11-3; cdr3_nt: TGTGCCAGCAGCCCCTGGGGGGGGGTTCCTAACTATGGCTACACCTTC; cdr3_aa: CASSPWGGVPNYGYTF
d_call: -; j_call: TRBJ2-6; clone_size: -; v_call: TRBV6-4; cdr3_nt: TGTGCCAGCAGTGAGGCTGGGCAGGGCTCTGGGGCCAACGTCCTGACTTTC; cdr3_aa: CASSEAGQGSGANVLTF